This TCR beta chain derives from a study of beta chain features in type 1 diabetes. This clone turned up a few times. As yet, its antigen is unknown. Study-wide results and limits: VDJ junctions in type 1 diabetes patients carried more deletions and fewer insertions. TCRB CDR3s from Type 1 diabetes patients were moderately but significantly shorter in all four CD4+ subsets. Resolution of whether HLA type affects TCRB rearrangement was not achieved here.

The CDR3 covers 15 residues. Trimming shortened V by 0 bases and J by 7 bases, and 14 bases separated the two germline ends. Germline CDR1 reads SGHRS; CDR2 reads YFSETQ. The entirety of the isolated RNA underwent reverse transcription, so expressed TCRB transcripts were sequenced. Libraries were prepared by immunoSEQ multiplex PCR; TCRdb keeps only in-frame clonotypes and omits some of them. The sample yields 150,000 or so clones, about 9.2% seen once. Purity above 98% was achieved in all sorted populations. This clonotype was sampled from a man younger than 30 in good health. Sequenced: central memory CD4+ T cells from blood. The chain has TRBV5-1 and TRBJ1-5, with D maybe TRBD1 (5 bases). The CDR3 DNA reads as TGCGCCAGCAGCTTGGGGGGGGAGAAAAGACAGCCCCAGCATTTT. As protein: CASSLGGEKRQPQHF.